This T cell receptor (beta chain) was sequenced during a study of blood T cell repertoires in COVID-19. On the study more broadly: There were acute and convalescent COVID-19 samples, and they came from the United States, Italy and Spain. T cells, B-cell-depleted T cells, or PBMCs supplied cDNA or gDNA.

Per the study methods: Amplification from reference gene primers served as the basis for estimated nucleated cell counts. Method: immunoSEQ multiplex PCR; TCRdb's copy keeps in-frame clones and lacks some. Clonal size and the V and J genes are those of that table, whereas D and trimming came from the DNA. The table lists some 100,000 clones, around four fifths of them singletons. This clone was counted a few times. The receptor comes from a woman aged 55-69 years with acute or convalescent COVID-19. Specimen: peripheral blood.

The chain's CDR3 is CASGLGGPHQPQHF. The CDR3 DNA is TGTGCTAGTGGTTTGGGGGGGCCCCATCAGCCCCAGCATTTT. The chain couples TRBV12-5 to TRBJ1-5, with a tentative D call TRBD1 (6 bases). Germline loops: CDR1 LGHNT, CDR2 FRNRAP. The CDR3 loop spans 14 amino acids. V dropped 1 base and J dropped 5 bases, with 9 bases sitting between them.